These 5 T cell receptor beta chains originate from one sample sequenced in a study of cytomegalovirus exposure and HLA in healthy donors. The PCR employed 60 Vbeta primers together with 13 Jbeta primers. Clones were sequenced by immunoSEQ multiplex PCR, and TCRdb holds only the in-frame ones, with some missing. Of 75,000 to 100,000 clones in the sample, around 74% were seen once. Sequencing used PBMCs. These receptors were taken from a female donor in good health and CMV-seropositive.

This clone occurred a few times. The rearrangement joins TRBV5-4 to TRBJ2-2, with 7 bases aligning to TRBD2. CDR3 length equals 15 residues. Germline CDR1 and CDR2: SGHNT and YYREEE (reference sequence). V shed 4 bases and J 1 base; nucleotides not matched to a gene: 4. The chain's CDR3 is CASSNRGRNTGELFF. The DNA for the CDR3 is TGTGCCAGCAGCAATCGCGGGAGGAACACCGGGGAGCTGTTTTTT.

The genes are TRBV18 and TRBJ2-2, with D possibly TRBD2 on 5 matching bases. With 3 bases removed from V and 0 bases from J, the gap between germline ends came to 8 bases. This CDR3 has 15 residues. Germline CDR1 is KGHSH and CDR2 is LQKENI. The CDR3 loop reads CASSPAEANTGELFF. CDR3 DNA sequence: TGTGCCAGCTCACCGGCGGAGGCGAACACCGGGGAGCTGTTTTTT.

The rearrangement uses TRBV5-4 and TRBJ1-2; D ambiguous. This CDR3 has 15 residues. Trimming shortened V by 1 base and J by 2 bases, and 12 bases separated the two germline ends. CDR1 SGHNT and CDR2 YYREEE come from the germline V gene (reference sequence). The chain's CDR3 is CASSLWTGSNYGYTF. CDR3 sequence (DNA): TGTGCCAGCAGCTTGTGGACGGGGTCCAACTATGGCTACACCTTC.

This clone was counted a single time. CDR3: CASSVSPAGGDEQFF. CDR3 bases: TGTGCCAGCAGCGTAAGTCCAGCGGGGGGCGATGAGCAGTTCTTC. The chain uses TRBV9 and TRBJ2-1; TRBD2 matches at 9 bases. The CDR3 spans 15 residues. V lost 1 base to trimming and J lost 8 bases; unmatched junction nucleotides: 7. Germline CDR1 and CDR2: SGDLS and YYNGEE.

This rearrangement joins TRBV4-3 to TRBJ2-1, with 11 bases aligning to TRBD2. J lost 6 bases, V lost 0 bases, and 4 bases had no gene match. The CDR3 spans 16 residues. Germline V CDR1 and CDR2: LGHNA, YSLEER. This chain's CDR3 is CASSQDPSGGSNEQFF. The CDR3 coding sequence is TGCGCCAGCAGCCAAGATCCTAGCGGGGGGTCCAATGAGCAGTTCTTC.